A selection of T cell receptor beta chains follows, all from one sample in a study of cytomegalovirus exposure and HLA in healthy donors. Measured with immunoSEQ multiplex PCR; TCRdb has only the in-frame clones, and not every one. The data hold roughly 100,000 clones, with 75% to 85% observed a single time. The sample comprised PBMCs. The source of these receptors is a woman under 30 in good health and CMV-seropositive. Each CDR3 is given with its conserved first and last residue. The size of a clone is reported for some rows only, either as once, few or many, or as a class for expanded clones.

j_call v_call clone_size cdr3_aa
TRBJ2-5 TRBV7-9 - CASSPKGRETQYF
TRBJ1-2 TRBV5-1 - CASSFPGQGFGYTF
TRBJ1-1 TRBV7-9 - CASSLAGAMNTEAFF
TRBJ1-1 TRBV27 - CASSYDSLSTEAFF
TRBJ2-7 TRBV18 - CASSPPGRNYEQYF
TRBJ2-1 TRBV11-2 few CASSPLAGLAMGEQFF
TRBJ1-1 TRBV6-5 - CASSKDRGLTEAFF
TRBJ2-1 TRBV6-1 - CASSELGRGSYNEQFF
TRBJ2-2 TRBV19 - CASSIWKDRINTGELFF
TRBJ2-7 TRBV18 - CASSSTSGYEQYF
TRBJ1-1 TRBV7-9 - CASSLVERGNLF
TRBJ1-3 TRBV6-1 - CASRPPGLGNTIYF
TRBJ2-6 TRBV28 - CASSSTGATGANVLTF
TRBJ2-1 TRBV5-4 - CASSLRSAYNEQFF
TRBJ1-4 TRBV27 - CASSLWQGYSTNEKLFF
TRBJ1-4 TRBV12-5 once CASGARDSQLIVNEKLFF
TRBJ1-3 TRBV15 - CATSRGGQGAFGNTIYF
TRBJ1-4 TRBV19 - CASIGTASNEKLFF
TRBJ2-7 TRBV18 - CASSPLGQGANEQYF
TRBJ2-2 TRBV4-2 - CASRLAAGDGTGELFF
TRBJ1-3 TRBV27 - CATGSGNTIYF
TRBJ1-1 TRBV10-1 once CASSEAGVGEAFF
TRBJ1-6 TRBV13 few CASSPGTDRPSPLHF
TRBJ2-1 TRBV11-3 - CASSLQSHNEQFF
TRBJ2-6 TRBV12-5 - CASGIESGSGANVLTF
TRBJ2-2 TRBV4-3 - CASSQDVTGTNTGELFF
TRBJ1-2 TRBV4-1 once CASSQATGVYGYTF